The T cell receptor beta chain under discussion was sequenced for a study of identifying expanded T cells in peripheral blood. Germline values: CDR1 MNHEY, CDR2 SVGAGI. The V end lost 6 bases, the J end lost 0 bases, and 11 bases lay between the germline ends. The length of the CDR3 is 14 residues. Collection occurred without any documented infections or immune events in donors. Whole-study findings and limits: Differentially abundant clones: roughly 1.3 between replicates, about 15 at around 14 days, 19 to 20 at four.

The protocol was immunoSEQ multiplex PCR, while the TCRdb copy is restricted to in-frame clones and leaves out a portion. The sample consists of some 72,000 clones, 85% to 90% of them appearing once. Comment on this clone: Its target is unknown.

This TCR was sampled from a person aged 18 to 69 in good health. The chain couples TRBV6-5 to TRBJ1-2; D ambiguous. Sequenced material: blood. The CDR3 here is CASSPDSANYGYTF. Written as DNA, the CDR3 is TGTGCCAGCAGCCCAGATTCAGCTAACTATGGCTACACCTTC.